This T cell receptor (beta chain) was observed in a study of Ad26.COV2.S vaccination and SARS-CoV-2 variants. Across the whole study: Ad26.COV2.S shots went into the muscle once or twice, 56 days apart. Study-level points and caveats: Marked by substantial breadth, spike-specific CD8+ and CD4+ T cell responses were reportedly seen after vaccination. People who got the vaccine or the placebo had similar non-spike TCR breadth.

This CDR3 contains 18 residues. The germline CDR1 and CDR2 sequences are LGHDT and YNNKEL (reference sequence). V lost 6 bases and J lost 1; bases outside the gene matches: 17. Stated treatment: 15 to 20 received Ad26.COV2.S at low or high dose, single or two shots; 5 received placebo; per-sample allocation not given. At day 63 after the first vaccine or placebo injection, samples were drawn. The donor's status was that of an adult aged 18-55 years in Boston. Generated by immunoSEQ multiplex PCR, the TCRdb table keeps only in-frame clones and is missing some. In the table there are more than 300,000 clones, roughly 89% of which are singletons. On this clone itself: Its antigen is as yet unknown.

The sequence derives from a person aged 18-65 years who received the Ad26.COV2.S COVID-19 vaccine or a placebo. The material sequenced was peripheral blood, taken in a trial of Ad26.COV2.S vaccine versus placebo. The gene calls are TRBV3-1 (or the pseudogene TRBV3-2) and TRBJ1-1; TRBD1 agrees at 7 bases. CDR3 residues: CASSRNLFTGTANTEAFF. CDR3 nucleotide sequence: TGTGCCAGCAGTCGAAACCTCTTTACCGGGACAGCGAACACTGAAGCTTTCTTT.